This entry concerns a single T cell receptor beta chain. Its antigen remains undetermined. No base qualities exist here, and no much larger clone lies one base off it. TCRbeta CDR3 regions were amplified from genomic DNA by means of the immunoSEQ Assay, a bias-controlled multiplex PCR. Processing in the source paper ran as follows. The number of nucleated cells in each sample was estimated from the amplification of reference gene primers within the assay. To quantify the absolute abundance of each unique TCRbeta CDR3 rearrangement, sequence reads were collapsed and filtered. For each sample, productive Simpson clonality was calculated as the square root of Simpson's diversity index across productive rearrangements. TCRdb took this table from immuneACCESS and kept in-frame rearrangements with V and J called. Such tables lack part of the clones; where checked against another copy, unresolved V genes explain under half of the gap, and the rest is unexplained. That table supplies the V and J calls and clone size; D and trimming were determined from the DNA. The sample table contains about 160,000 clones; only one count was recorded for roughly 79% of them. The ten largest make up 22% of the sample.

The collaborating institutions used their own protocols to collect whole blood in K2EDTA tubes. Collaborator samples were shipped for TCRbeta analysis as frozen whole blood, isolated PBMCs, or DNA extracted from either sample type. This sample was included in a study of blood T cell repertoires in COVID-19 (TCRdb year 2020). With respect to the entire study: Samples covering the acute and convalescent phases of COVID-19 were provided by collaborators in the United States, Italy and Spain. The material from the prospective study consisted of cDNA or gDNA derived from T cells, B-cell-depleted T cells, or PBMCs. The dataset comprised deeply sampled blood TCRbeta repertoires from subjects exposed to, actively infected with, or recovered from COVID-19. The repertoires were released in a freely available public database meant as a resource for research on the immune response to SARS-CoV-2. The samples were drawn from the first 160 participants of the ongoing ImmuneRACE study and from 950 to 1,500 subjects provided by 6 global collaborators. A de-identified subject ID, COVID-19 status, age in years and sex were almost always included in the sample metadata. HLA class I and class II types, where available, came from metadata supplied by the sample provider rather than from assay-based typing.

What the research found in general, with its limitations: How much clinical and demographic metadata was included differed by source and by participant, and the metadata was provided uncurated.

Inclusive of the bounding cysteine and phenylalanine, the CDR3 is 15 residues long. Left in the record is the CDR3 DNA by itself, 45 bases read in frame from the first base. Relative to germline, V is 6 bases shorter and J is 1 base shorter, with 14 bases between their ends. The germline V gene (reference sequence) specifies LNHDA as CDR1 and SQIVND as CDR2. The specimen was peripheral blood. The source of this sequence is a woman at least 80 years old with acute or convalescent COVID-19. The rearranged segments are TRBV19 and TRBJ2-3; TRBD1 is a possible D gene, resting on 6 matching bases. The DNA sequence follows: TGTGCCAGTAGATTACAGGGTCATGGCACAGATACGCAGTATTTT. Translated, this gives CASRLQGHGTDTQYF.